This T cell receptor beta chain was sequenced in a study of patients and donors after allogeneic stem cell transplantation (dated by TCRdb to the early 2020s). This clonotype was detected many times. It lacks a known antigen. The input lacks base qualities; no much larger clone sits a single base away. The library relied on RT-PCR. Sequencing instrument: NextSeq 550. TCRdb took the public reads, trimmed them with fastp at Q25, ran MiXCR for clone calling and kept in-frame beta chains. Under each unique CDR3 protein, matching rows form one entry showing the most common genes and DNA. Present in this sample are almost 90,000 distinct CDR3 sequences, 4.5% to 5% of which were seen just once. The ten largest clonotypes hold around 2.6% of the sample. Including the terminal cysteine and phenylalanine, the CDR3 comprises 14 residues. Kept here is only the CDR3 DNA, which spans 42 bases and is read in frame from base 1. V is trimmed back by 5 bases and J by 2 bases, and the junction contains 4 bases that no gene match accounts for.

The receptor was isolated from a human donor who was either an allogeneic HSCT recipient or a stem cell or donor lymphocyte infusion donor (not recorded which). It is not recorded whose cells these are; they may come from a transplant donor. The chain uses TRBV12-3 or TRBV12-4 and TRBJ2-7, with 9 central nucleotides matching TRBD2. The material sequenced was blood, either unsorted or a sorted T cell fraction (not recorded which). The CDR3 here reads CASSRLAGTYEQYF. The DNA sequence is given as TGTGCCAGCAGTCGGCTAGCGGGGACCTACGAGCAGTACTTC.